This T cell receptor (beta chain) derives from a study of beta chain features in type 1 diabetes. Overall study: Patient and healthy donor groups were alike in age, gender and cell yields. Study-level results: TCRB CDR3s were moderately but significantly shorter in Type 1 diabetes patients in all four CD4+ subsets. It was among patients, rather than healthy donors, that naive, central memory and Treg TCRB repertoires appeared more similar.

Expressed TCRB transcripts were sequenced because the isolated RNA had all been reverse transcribed beforehand. The average output of naive, central memory and regulatory T cell samples was about 3.57 million reads. Assay: immunoSEQ multiplex PCR; the TCRdb copy retains only in-frame clones and omits some. Found here are 120,000 or so clones, roughly 15% of them singletons; the top ten hold over 2%. The CDR3 extends over 14 amino acids. From germline, CDR1 is SGHRS and CDR2 YFSETQ. V lost 0 bases, J lost 4 bases, and 2 bases stayed unmatched. Of note for this clone: Its target is unknown.

The sequencing sample was made of central memory CD4+ T cells from blood. The rearrangement uses TRBV5-1 and TRBJ2-3; 7 nucleotides align to TRBD2. The receptor comes from a man aged 25 to 40 with type 1 diabetes. Written as DNA, the CDR3 is TGCGCCAGCAGCTTGGAGGCGGGAGCAGATACGCAGTATTTT. Translation: CASSLEAGADTQYF. The full variable domain, in which reference TRBV5-1 and TRBJ2-3 provide the parts outside the CDR3, is KAGVTQTPRYLIKTRGQQVTLSCSPISGHRSVSWYQQTPGQGLQFLFEYFSETQRNKGNFPGRFSGRQFSNSRSEMNVSTLELGDSALYLCASSLEAGADTQYFGPGTRLTVL.